Below are 20 T cell receptor beta chains sequenced from a single sample in a study of T cells after yellow fever vaccination. TCRdb re-called the 5' RACE reads with MiXCR, one entry per CDR3 protein. The top ten hold more than 15% of the sample, which has some 350,000 distinct CDR3 sequences, roughly 8.7% seen once. Material: PBMCs, obtained on the day of the first yellow fever vaccination. These receptors all come from a man between 18 and 29 years old who received the YFV17D yellow fever vaccine.

The V call is TRBV7-2, the J call TRBJ1-5; D might be TRBD1 (6 bases). The V gene lost 0 bases and the J gene lost 6 bases, with 15 bases spanning the gap. Germline CDR1 reads SGHTA; CDR2 reads FQGNSA. The length of the CDR3 is 16 residues. This CDR3 reads CASSLAIGSGAQPQHF. The DNA for the CDR3 is TGTGCCAGCAGCTTAGCGATAGGGTCAGGGGCTCAGCCCCAGCATTTT.

This clonotype has more than one count but fewer than ten. This sequence joins TRBV7-9 and TRBJ2-3; 8 bases are shared with TRBD2. The CDR3 spans 16 residues. V shed 5 bases and J 6 bases; nucleotides not matched to a gene: 13. In germline, CDR1 is SEHNR, CDR2 FQNEAQ (reference sequence). The CDR3 loop reads CASSASWRGVLDTQYF. The CDR3 DNA is TGTGCCAGCAGCGCTTCGTGGCGGGGGGTTCTCGATACGCAGTATTTT.

Comments on this clonotype: One end of the junction does not line up with germline, which may come from a read error. V is TRBV15 and J is TRBJ2-3, with D perhaps assigned TRBD1 or TRBD2 (6 bases each). This CDR3 comprises 14 residues. Germline V gene lookup returns CDR1 LNHNV and CDR2 YYDKDF (reference sequence). CDR3 in amino acids: CATSSPGRTDSQYF. The CDR3 nucleotides read TGTGCCACCAGCAGTCCAGGGAGGACAGATTCGCAGTATTTT. The whole variable domain, filled in from reference TRBV15 and TRBJ2-3, reads DAMVIQNPRYQVTQFGKPVTLSCSQTLNHNVMYWYQQKSSQAPKLLFHYYDKDFNNEADTPDNFQSRRPNTSFCFLDIRSPGLGDTAMYLCATSSPGRTDSQYFGPGTRLTVL.

The chain is built from TRBV6-1 and TRBJ2-2; 8 nucleotides align to TRBD1. The V segment lost 4 bases and the J segment 5 bases; nucleotides outside the gene matches: 6. CDR3 length: 15 amino acids. Germline V lookup: CDR1 MNHNS, CDR2 SASEGT. In nucleotides, the CDR3 is TGTGCCAGCAGTGTGGCAGGGGGCGAAACCGGGGAGCTGTTTTTT. Its protein product is CASSVAGGETGELFF.

This clonotype was counted at least ten times. The gene calls are TRBV10-1 and TRBJ2-3, with unresolved D. CDR1 and CDR2 from the germline V gene are WNHNN and SYGVQD (reference sequence). The ends were cut back, 2 bases at V and 2 bases at J, with 8 bases in the middle. The CDR3 contains 14 residues. The CDR3 protein is CASSEVVDTDTQYF. The CDR3 DNA sequence: TGCGCCAGCAGTGAGGTGGTTGACACAGATACGCAGTATTTT.

This clonotype occurred many times. This CDR3 reads CASSLDRVENGYTF. DNA for the CDR3: TGCGCCAGCAGCCTAGACAGGGTCGAAAATGGCTACACCTTC. The V and J genes are TRBV5-1 and TRBJ1-2; 7 nucleotides match TRBD1. V trimming: 4 bases; J trimming: 6 bases; junction bases outside the gene matches: 9. Germline CDR1 is SGHRS and CDR2 is YFSETQ. The CDR3 runs 14 residues.

This clonotype was observed many times. V gene TRBV4-3 combines with J gene TRBJ1-6, with 9 nucleotides matching TRBD1. The V gene end was trimmed by 0 bases and the J gene end by 9 bases; junction bases not matched to a gene: 9. The CDR3 spans 17 residues. Germline CDR1 LGHNA, CDR2 YSLEER. The CDR3 bases are TGCGCCAGCAGCCAAGAATCATCGGGGACAGGGTTTTCACCCCTCCACTTT. This codes for CASSQESSGTGFSPLHF.

This clonotype was detected ten times or more. The chain is built from TRBV29-1 and TRBJ2-1; D unresolved. The germline V gene has CDR1 SQVTM and CDR2 ANQGSEA. The length of the CDR3 is 10 residues. Trimming took off 7 bases at V and 6 bases at J, with 7 bases between the two ends. The CDR3 reads CSGYANEQFF. The CDR3, as DNA: TGCAGCGGCTACGCCAATGAGCAGTTCTTC.

This clonotype was found a few times. The chain recombines TRBV4-1 with TRBJ2-5, with TRBD2 matching 9 bases. Germline-derived CDR1 and CDR2 are MGHRA and YSYEKL. There are 15 residues in the CDR3. V gave up 0 bases and J gave up 4 bases; unmatched junction bases: 3. This CDR3 reads CASSQDGREGETQYF. DNA for the CDR3: TGCGCCAGCAGCCAAGATGGGCGGGAGGGAGAGACCCAGTACTTC.

There are a few counts of this clonotype. This sequence joins TRBV12-5 and TRBJ1-5; D remains unclear. The germline CDR1 and CDR2 sequences are LGHNT and FRNRAP. V was pared by 0 bases and J by 7 bases, with 16 bases between. The CDR3 runs 16 residues. CDR3 amino acids: CASGLVLGRREQPQHF. As DNA, the CDR3 is TGTGCTAGTGGTTTGGTACTTGGCCGCCGGGAGCAGCCCCAGCATTTT.

The V and J genes are TRBV10-2 and TRBJ1-5; 7 positions match TRBD1. The V and J ends lost 8 bases and 4 bases, in that order; junction bases with no gene match: 8. Germline loops: CDR1 WSHSY, CDR2 SAAADI. CDR3 size: 14 residues. The CDR3 nucleotides are TGCGCCAGCGGAAATCTACAGGGGAATCAGCCCCAGCATTTT. It is translated as CASGNLQGNQPQHF.

This clonotype was recorded at least ten times. The chain carries TRBV7-2 and TRBJ2-1, with 8 bases matching TRBD1. The ends lost 7 bases at V and 8 bases at J; junction bases unmatched: 10. Per germline, CDR1 SGHTA and CDR2 FQGNSA. The CDR3 consists of 14 residues. In nucleotides, the CDR3 is TGTGCCAGCATCATCTCAGGGGGCTTAGATGAGCAGTTCTTC. This gives the protein CASIISGGLDEQFF.

The genes are TRBV19 and TRBJ2-5; D unclear. V dropped 4 bases and J dropped 7 bases, with 10 bases sitting between them. Germline values: CDR1 LNHDA, CDR2 SQIVND (reference sequence). This CDR3 has 12 residues. This CDR3 reads CASSTPVGTQYF. In DNA form, the CDR3 reads TGTGCCAGTAGTACGCCGGTGGGGACCCAGTACTTC.

Ten or more counts support this clonotype. This sequence joins TRBV28 and TRBJ1-6; D is possibly TRBD1 (6 bases). V lost 4 bases and J lost 5, with 9 bases in between. Germline V gene lookup returns CDR1 MDHEN and CDR2 SYDVKM. CDR3 length: 14 residues. The CDR3 protein is CASSSPGDNSPLHF. DNA for the CDR3: TGTGCCAGCAGTTCTCCAGGGGATAATTCACCCCTCCACTTT.

The CDR3 is CATSRDRTSGVTELFF. The CDR3 DNA reads as TGTGCCACCAGCAGAGATCGGACTAGCGGGGTGACGGAGCTGTTTTTT. This chain uses TRBV15 with TRBJ2-2; 12 bases match TRBD2. The germline V gene has CDR1 LNHNV and CDR2 YYDKDF (reference sequence). Germline trimming cut 0 bases from V and 10 bases from J; bases unmatched to any gene: 6. This CDR3 contains 16 residues.

In its sample, this clonotype was seen a few times. The chain combines TRBV27 with TRBJ1-4; D is unclear. Germline CDR1 MNHEY, CDR2 SMNVEV (reference sequence). The CDR3 runs to 14 residues. Trimming shortened V by 5 bases and J by 0 bases, and 7 bases separated the two germline ends. The CDR3 region is CASSPLSTNEKLFF. The CDR3 coding sequence is TGTGCCAGCAGTCCTCTTTCAACTAATGAAAAACTGTTTTTT.

The chain is built from TRBV10-2 and TRBJ2-1; maybe TRBD2 (6 bases). Germline values: CDR1 WSHSY, CDR2 SAAADI. CDR3 length: 15 amino acids. V lost 3 bases, J lost 4 bases, and 13 bases lay in between. CDR3 loop: CASSDRAGTYNEQFF. In DNA form, the CDR3 reads TGCGCCAGCAGTGACCGGGCGGGGACTTACAATGAGCAGTTCTTC.

This clonotype was seen only a few times. The V gene is TRBV15, the J gene TRBJ2-6; 7 nucleotides align to TRBD1. This CDR3 has 18 residues. V gave up 4 bases and J gave up 0 bases; unmatched junction bases: 9. CDR1 and CDR2 from the germline V gene are LNHNV and YYDKDF (reference sequence). CDR3 DNA: TGTGCCACCAGCATGAGGGGGCACCTACTCTCTGGGGCCAACGTCCTGACTTTC. The encoded protein is CATSMRGHLLSGANVLTF.

There are a few counts of this clonotype. V is TRBV10-3 and J is TRBJ1-2; TRBD1 might be the D (5 bases). Trimming cost V 6 bases and J 2 bases, with 10 bases left between them. Germline V gene sequence: CDR1 ENHRY, CDR2 SYGVKD. There are 13 residues in the CDR3. The CDR3 nucleotides read TGTGCCATCAGGCAGACAGACAACTATGGCTACACCTTC. Amino acid sequence: CAIRQTDNYGYTF.

This chain connects TRBV11-2 to TRBJ1-1, with TRBD1 as a possible D gene (5 bases). This CDR3 contains 12 residues. Germline loops: CDR1 SGHAT, CDR2 FQNNGV. The V end was cut by 5 bases, the J end by 7 bases, with 11 bases between. The CDR3 loop reads CASSPGSIEAFF. DNA of the CDR3: TGTGCCAGCAGCCCAGGGTCGATTGAAGCTTTCTTT.